Below, 20 T cell receptor beta chains from the same sample are listed, as sequenced in a study of CD8 T cells in Susac syndrome. Random hexamers primed reverse transcription of about 0.5 to 1 ug RNA. One entry per CDR3 protein, called by TCRdb with MiXCR from the immunoSEQ multiplex PCR reads. Among 150,000 or so distinct CDR3 sequences listed, around 94% were seen once. Sequenced material: CD4+ T cells from PBMCs. The receptors originated from a human donor with multiple sclerosis.

V and J are TRBV5-1 and TRBJ2-2; D is tentatively TRBD1 or TRBD2 (5 bases each). The V gene lost 5 bases and the J gene lost 2 bases, with 10 bases spanning the gap. Per the germline V gene, CDR1 is SGHRS and CDR2 is YFSETQ. This CDR3 spans 14 amino acids. This chain's CDR3 is CASSRDANTGELFF. In DNA, the CDR3 is TGCGCCAGCAGTCGGGACGCCAACACCGGGGAGCTGTTTTTT.

The chain combines TRBV2 with TRBJ1-3; D gene uncertain. This CDR3 is built from 15 residues. The germline V and J ends were trimmed by 4 bases and 2 bases, with 12 bases remaining between them. Germline CDR1 SNHLY, CDR2 FYNNEI. The CDR3 DNA reads as TGTGCCAGCAGTGCGTGGCTTATTGCTGGAAACACCATATATTTT. As protein: CASSAWLIAGNTIYF.

The chain is built from TRBV28 and TRBJ1-2; no firm D call. The germline gives CDR1 MDHEN, CDR2 SYDVKM. This CDR3 comprises 12 residues. Trimming took 10 bases from V and 4 from J, leaving 13 bases between them. The CDR3 coding sequence is TGTGCCACCACCCGGGCCAGCTATGGCTACACCTTC. It yields the protein CATTRASYGYTF.

J is TRBJ2-7 and V is TRBV12-3 or TRBV12-4; D might be TRBD2 (6 bases). Trimming stripped 0 bases from V and 5 bases from J, with 14 bases between. There are 15 residues in the CDR3. The CDR3 region has the DNA TGTGCCAGCAGTTTAGCGGCGGGGTGGAAAAACGAGCAGTACTTC. Protein sequence: CASSLAAGWKNEQYF.

V usage is TRBV2 and J usage is TRBJ1-2; 8 bases fit TRBD1. CDR3 length equals 15 residues. The J segment lost 8 bases and the V segment lost 5 bases, leaving 13 bases of the junction unmatched. CDR1 is SNHLY, CDR2 FYNNEI, per germline. CDR3 amino acids: CASSYQPGGAGGYTF. The CDR3 nucleotides are TGTGCCAGCAGTTACCAACCAGGGGGCGCGGGAGGCTACACCTTC.

The CDR3 DNA reads TGTGCCAGCAGCCAGTTGGGGCAGAACCACTACGAGCAGTACTTC. It translates to CASSQLGQNHYEQYF. The genes are TRBV14 and TRBJ2-7; tentatively, D is TRBD1 (5 bases). This CDR3 contains 15 residues. Trimming stripped 3 bases from V and 3 bases from J, with 15 bases between. Germline V gives CDR1 SGHDN, CDR2 FVKESK.

The V gene is TRBV6-4, the J gene TRBJ2-3; no clear D. This CDR3 is 15 amino acids long. V dropped 6 bases and J dropped 6 bases, with 19 bases sitting between them. Germline V gene lookup returns CDR1 MRHNA and CDR2 SNTAGT. Here the CDR3 reads CASRPSAASWDTQYF. The CDR3 DNA sequence: TGTGCCAGCAGACCAAGTGCGGCTTCTTGGGATACGCAGTATTTT.

In DNA form, the CDR3 reads TGTGCCAGCAGTTCCGCTAGGGTGCAGTTCTTC. The encoded protein is CASSSARVQFF. The rearrangement links TRBV6-1 to TRBJ2-1; D remains unclear. The CDR3 runs 11 residues. Trimming shortened V by 5 bases and J by 12 bases, and 11 bases separated the two germline ends. Germline-derived CDR1 and CDR2 are MNHNS and SASEGT.

The rearrangement joins TRBV20-1 to TRBJ2-7, with 9 positions matching TRBD2. Germline CDR1 is DFQATT and CDR2 is SNEGSKA (reference sequence). This CDR3 comprises 14 residues. J lost 2 bases, V lost 5 bases, and 7 bases had no gene match. The CDR3 DNA reads as TGCAGTGCTCAGGGTAGCGGGAGAACCTACGAGCAGTACTTC. This sequence encodes CSAQGSGRTYEQYF.

Remarks on this clonotype: A junction boundary mismatches the germline segment, possibly from a read error. This rearrangement joins TRBV5-4 to TRBJ2-1; the D gene is possibly TRBD2 (6 bases). The germline V gene has CDR1 SGHNT and CDR2 YYREEE (reference sequence). The CDR3 sequence is 13 residues long. This CDR3 is CASSQTSGLLGIF. The CDR3 bases are TGTGCCAGCAGCCAAACCTCGGGACTTTTGGGGATCTTC.

V gene TRBV9 combines with J gene TRBJ2-6; 12 positions agree with TRBD2. The CDR3 is made up of 22 amino acids. Germline V gene sequence: CDR1 SGDLS, CDR2 YYNGEE. With V trimmed by 2 bases and J by 1 base, 16 bases remained unmatched. The CDR3 DNA follows: TGTGCCAGCAGCGTCCGAGGCATAGGGACTAGCGGGCGCCCTTCTGGGGCCAACGTCCTGACTTTC. This gives the protein CASSVRGIGTSGRPSGANVLTF.

The genes are TRBV5-1 and TRBJ2-7; TRBD2 agrees at 7 bases. The CDR3 is 14 amino acids. Germline CDR1 SGHRS, CDR2 YFSETQ. The V gene end was trimmed by 8 bases and the J gene end by 1 base; junction bases not matched to a gene: 9. The CDR3 spells CASNDPSGSYEQYF. Here the CDR3 DNA reads TGCGCCAGTAACGATCCTAGCGGATCCTACGAGCAGTACTTC.

The chain employs TRBV30 and TRBJ2-1; TRBD2 aligns across 9 bases. The V segment lost 4 bases and the J segment 6 bases; nucleotides outside the gene matches: 10. This CDR3 is built from 15 residues. The germline gives CDR1 GTSNPN, CDR2 SVGIG (reference sequence). The CDR3 DNA sequence: TGTGCCTGGACTCACGCGGGAGGGCCAAGCAATGAGCAGTTCTTC. The encoded protein is CAWTHAGGPSNEQFF.

The chain recombines TRBV24-1 with TRBJ2-7, with D perhaps matching TRBD2 (6 bases). CDR1 is KGHDR, CDR2 SFDVKD, per germline. Trimming shortened V by 3 bases and J by 6 bases, and 11 bases separated the two germline ends. The length of the CDR3 is 13 residues. As DNA, the CDR3 is TGTGCCACCAGTGATGGGGGGAGAGGCGAGCAGTACTTC. Translated, it gives CATSDGGRGEQYF.

This chain joins TRBV7-2 and TRBJ2-5; no clear D gene. Germline values: CDR1 SGHTA, CDR2 FQGNSA. The CDR3 sequence is 13 residues long. Trimming removed 2 bases at V and 7 bases at J, with 11 bases between. CDR3 DNA: TGTGCCAGCAGCTTACCAGGCCGGTGGACCCAGTACTTC. It translates to CASSLPGRWTQYF.

The chain links TRBV6-2 or TRBV6-3 to TRBJ2-7; TRBD1 might be the D (5 bases). Germline V gene lookup returns CDR1 MNHEY and CDR2 SVGEGT. The CDR3 totals 12 residues. V lost 11 bases, J lost 4 bases, and 15 bases lay in between. The CDR3 coding sequence is TGTGCCGTTCAGGGAATATCTTACGAGCAGTACTTC. This encodes CAVQGISYEQYF.

The chain employs TRBV19 and TRBJ1-5, with D tentatively TRBD1 (6 bases). Trimming left V 6 bases short and J 4 bases short, with 19 bases between. The CDR3 is 16 amino acids. Germline CDR1 and CDR2: LNHDA and SQIVND (reference sequence). CDR3 in amino acids: CASRGEGESWNQPQHF. CDR3 coding DNA: TGTGCCAGTAGGGGCGAGGGGGAAAGTTGGAATCAGCCCCAGCATTTT.

A few counts support this clonotype. The J gene is TRBJ2-7, the V gene TRBV5-1; 10 bases line up with TRBD2. The J segment lost 4 bases and the V segment lost 4 bases, leaving 11 bases of the junction unmatched. This CDR3 is built from 16 residues. Germline CDR1 reads SGHRS; CDR2 reads YFSETQ. The CDR3, as DNA: TGCGCCAGCAGCCCGGAGGGTCAGACTAGCGGGTACGAGCAGTACTTC. Amino acids: CASSPEGQTSGYEQYF.

V gene TRBV12-3 or TRBV12-4 combines with J gene TRBJ2-7; D tentatively fits TRBD1 or TRBD2 (7 bases each). There are 15 residues in the CDR3. V lost 9 bases and J 5 bases, leaving 23 bases between the germline ends. The CDR3 region is CASGRTRQGGNEQYF. The CDR3 bases are TGTGCCAGTGGGAGAACCCGACAGGGAGGGAACGAGCAGTACTTC.

This clonotype appeared a few times. V and J are TRBV6-2 or TRBV6-3 and TRBJ1-1; TRBD1 agrees at 9 bases. The CDR3 sequence is 12 residues long. Germline V gene data show CDR1 as MNHEY and CDR2 as SVGEGT. V shed 7 bases and J 4 bases; nucleotides not matched to a gene: 1. The CDR3 spells CASKTGGTEAFF. CDR3 bases: TGTGCCAGCAAGACAGGGGGCACTGAAGCTTTCTTT.